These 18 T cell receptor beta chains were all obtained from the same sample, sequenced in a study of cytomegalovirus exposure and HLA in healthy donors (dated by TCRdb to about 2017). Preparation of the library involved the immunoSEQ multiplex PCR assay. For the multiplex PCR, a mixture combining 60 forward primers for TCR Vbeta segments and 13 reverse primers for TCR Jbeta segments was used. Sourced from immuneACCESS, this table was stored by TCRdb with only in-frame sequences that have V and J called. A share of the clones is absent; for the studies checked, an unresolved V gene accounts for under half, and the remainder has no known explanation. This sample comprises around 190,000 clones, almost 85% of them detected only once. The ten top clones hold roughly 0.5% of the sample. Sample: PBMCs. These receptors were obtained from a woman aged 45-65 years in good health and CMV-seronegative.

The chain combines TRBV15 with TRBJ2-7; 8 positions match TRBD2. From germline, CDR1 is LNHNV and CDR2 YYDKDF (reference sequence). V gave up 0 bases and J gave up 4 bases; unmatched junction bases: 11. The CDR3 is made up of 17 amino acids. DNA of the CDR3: TGTGCCACCAGCAGAGATATTGGCAAGATAGCGGGATACGAGCAGTACTTC. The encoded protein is CATSRDIGKIAGYEQYF.

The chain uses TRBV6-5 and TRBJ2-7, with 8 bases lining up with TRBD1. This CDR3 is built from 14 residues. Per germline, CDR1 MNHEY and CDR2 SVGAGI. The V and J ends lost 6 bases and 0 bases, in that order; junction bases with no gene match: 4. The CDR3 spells CASRKTGDSYEQYF. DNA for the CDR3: TGTGCCAGCAGGAAGACAGGGGACTCCTACGAGCAGTACTTC.

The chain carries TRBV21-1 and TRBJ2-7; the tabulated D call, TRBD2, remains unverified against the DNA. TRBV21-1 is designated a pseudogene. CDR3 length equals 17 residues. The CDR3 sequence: CASSSEGSSGGLYEQYF. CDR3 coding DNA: TGTGCCAGCAGCAGCGAGGGGAGCTCGGGGGGGTTATACGAGCAGTACTTC.

The CDR3 reads CASSGAGGRTDTQYF. DNA for the CDR3: TGTGCCAGCAGCGGAGCGGGAGGGCGCACAGATACGCAGTATTTT. This sequence joins TRBV28 and TRBJ2-3; 10 nucleotides match TRBD2. V lost 6 bases and J lost 1; bases outside the gene matches: 4. The germline V gene encodes CDR1 MDHEN and CDR2 SYDVKM. CDR3 size: 15 residues.

The CDR3 sequence is CASSASGGNTDTQYF. The CDR3 coding sequence is TGTGCCAGCAGCGCAAGCGGGGGCAACACAGATACGCAGTATTTT. V usage is TRBV9 and J usage is TRBJ2-3, with TRBD2 matching 8 bases. Per the germline V gene, CDR1 is SGDLS and CDR2 is YYNGEE. The CDR3 totals 15 residues. V trimming: 3 bases; J trimming: 2 bases; junction bases outside the gene matches: 5.

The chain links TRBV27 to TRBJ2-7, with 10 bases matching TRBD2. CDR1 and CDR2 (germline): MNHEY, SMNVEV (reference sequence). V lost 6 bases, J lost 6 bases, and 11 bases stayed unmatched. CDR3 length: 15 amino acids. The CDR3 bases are TGTGCCAGCAGGGGAACAAGCGGGGGGGCGCGCGAGCAGTACTTC. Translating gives CASRGTSGGAREQYF.

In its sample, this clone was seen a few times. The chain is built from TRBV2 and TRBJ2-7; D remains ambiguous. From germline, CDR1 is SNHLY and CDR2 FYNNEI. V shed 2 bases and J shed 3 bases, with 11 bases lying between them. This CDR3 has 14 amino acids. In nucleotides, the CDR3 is TGTGCCAGCAGTGAATTCGGGTCGGGCTACGAGCAGTACTTC. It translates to CASSEFGSGYEQYF.

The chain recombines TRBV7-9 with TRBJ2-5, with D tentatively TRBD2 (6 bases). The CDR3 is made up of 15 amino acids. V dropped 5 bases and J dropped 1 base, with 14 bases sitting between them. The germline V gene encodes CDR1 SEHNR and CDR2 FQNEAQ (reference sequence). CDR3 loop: CASSLVWRGQETQYF. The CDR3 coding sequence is TGTGCCAGCAGCCTTGTCTGGCGGGGCCAAGAGACCCAGTACTTC.

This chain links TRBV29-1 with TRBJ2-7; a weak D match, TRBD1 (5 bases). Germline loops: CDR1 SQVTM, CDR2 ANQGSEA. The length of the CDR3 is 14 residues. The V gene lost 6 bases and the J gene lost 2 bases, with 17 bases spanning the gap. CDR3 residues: CSVYNPGQTYEQYF. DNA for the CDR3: TGCAGCGTGTACAACCCCGGACAAACCTACGAGCAGTACTTC.

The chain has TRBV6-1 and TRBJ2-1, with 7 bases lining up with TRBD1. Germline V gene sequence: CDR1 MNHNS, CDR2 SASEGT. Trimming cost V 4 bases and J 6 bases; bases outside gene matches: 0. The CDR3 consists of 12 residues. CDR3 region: CASSGQGNEQFF. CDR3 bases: TGTGCCAGCAGTGGACAGGGCAATGAGCAGTTCTTC.

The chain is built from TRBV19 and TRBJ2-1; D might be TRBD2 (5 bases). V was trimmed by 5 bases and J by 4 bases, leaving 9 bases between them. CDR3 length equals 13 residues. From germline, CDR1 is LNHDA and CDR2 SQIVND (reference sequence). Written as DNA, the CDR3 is TGTGCCAGTAGTTGGGCGGGTTACAATGAGCAGTTCTTC. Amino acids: CASSWAGYNEQFF.

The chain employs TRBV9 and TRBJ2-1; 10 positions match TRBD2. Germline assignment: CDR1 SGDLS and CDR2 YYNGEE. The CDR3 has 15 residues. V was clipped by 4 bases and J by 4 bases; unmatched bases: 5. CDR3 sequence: CASSPSGSLYNEQFF. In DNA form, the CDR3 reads TGTGCCAGCAGCCCTAGCGGGAGCCTTTACAATGAGCAGTTCTTC.

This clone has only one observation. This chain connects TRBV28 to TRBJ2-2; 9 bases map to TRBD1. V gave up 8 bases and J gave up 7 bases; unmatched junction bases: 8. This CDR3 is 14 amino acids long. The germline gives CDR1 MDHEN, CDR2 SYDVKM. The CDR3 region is CASGLQGAVGELFF. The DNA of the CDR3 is TGTGCCAGCGGATTACAGGGGGCAGTCGGGGAGCTGTTTTTT.

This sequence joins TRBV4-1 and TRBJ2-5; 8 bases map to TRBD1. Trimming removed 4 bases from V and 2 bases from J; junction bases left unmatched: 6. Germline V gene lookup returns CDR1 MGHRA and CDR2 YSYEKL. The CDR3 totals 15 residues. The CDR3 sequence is CASSRKQGDQETQYF. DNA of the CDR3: TGCGCCAGCAGCCGCAAACAGGGGGATCAAGAGACCCAGTACTTC.

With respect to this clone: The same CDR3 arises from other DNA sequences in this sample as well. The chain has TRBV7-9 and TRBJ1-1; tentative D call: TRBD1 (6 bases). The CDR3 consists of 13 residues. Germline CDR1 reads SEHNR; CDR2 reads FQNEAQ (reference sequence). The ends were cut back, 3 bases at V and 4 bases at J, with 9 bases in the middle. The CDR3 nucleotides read TGTGCCAGCAGCTTTCAGGGGCGCACTGAAGCTTTCTTT. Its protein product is CASSFQGRTEAFF.

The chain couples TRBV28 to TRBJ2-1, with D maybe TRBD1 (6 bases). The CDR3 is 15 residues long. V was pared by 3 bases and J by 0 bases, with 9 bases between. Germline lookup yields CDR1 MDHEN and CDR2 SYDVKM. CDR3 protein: CASSLDSASYNEQFF. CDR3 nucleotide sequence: TGTGCCAGCAGTTTGGACAGTGCCTCCTACAATGAGCAGTTCTTC.

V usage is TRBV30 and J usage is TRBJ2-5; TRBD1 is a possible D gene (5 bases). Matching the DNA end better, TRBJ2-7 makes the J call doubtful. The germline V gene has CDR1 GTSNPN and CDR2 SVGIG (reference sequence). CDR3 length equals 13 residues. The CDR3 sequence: CAWSRDSSYEQYF. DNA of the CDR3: TGTGCCTGGAGCCGAGACAGTTCCTACGAGCAGTACTTC.

CDR3 sequence: CASSSRNWETQYF. The CDR3 bases are TGTGCCAGCAGCTCTAGGAATTGGGAGACCCAGTACTTC. The gene calls are TRBV13 and TRBJ2-5; D call uncertain. The germline V and J ends were trimmed by 4 bases and 5 bases, with 11 bases remaining between them. The germline gives CDR1 PRHDT, CDR2 FYEKMQ (reference sequence). The CDR3 extends over 13 amino acids. Full variable domain (outside the CDR3, taken from reference TRBV13 and TRBJ2-5): AAGVIQSPRHLIKEKRETATLKCYPIPRHDTVYWYQQGPGQDPQFLISFYEKMQSDKGSIPDRFSAQQFSDYHSELNMSSLELGDSALYFCASSSRNWETQYFGPGTRLLVL.